What follows are 7 T cell receptor beta chains derived from one specimen sequenced in a study of blood T cell repertoires in COVID-19. This table comes from immunoSEQ multiplex PCR, and its TCRdb copy is limited to in-frame clones, with some not included. Of 65,000 or so clones listed, approximately 82% are singletons. Source material: peripheral blood. The receptors come from a man aged 55 to 70 with acute or convalescent COVID-19.

This sequence joins TRBV25-1 and TRBJ1-2, with 11 positions matching TRBD1. The CDR3 covers 17 residues. The germline CDR1 and CDR2 sequences are MGHDK and SYGVNS. V was clipped by 3 bases and J by 1 base; unmatched bases: 7. For the CDR3, the DNA is TGTGCCAGCAGTGACTTTGGACAGGGGGCGCGTAACTATGGCTACACCTTC. It yields the protein CASSDFGQGARNYGYTF.

V is TRBV18 and J is TRBJ1-6; D might be TRBD1 (5 bases). V shed 3 bases and J shed 0 bases, with 12 bases lying between them. The CDR3 is 17 residues long. Germline V gene sequence: CDR1 KGHSH, CDR2 LQKENI. This chain's CDR3 is CASSPFRQHSYNSPLHF. In DNA form, the CDR3 reads TGTGCCAGCTCACCTTTCAGACAGCACTCCTATAATTCACCCCTCCACTTT.

Here the CDR3 DNA reads TGTGCCATCAGCACAGGGGGCAACACTGAAGCTTTCTTT. Its translation is CAISTGGNTEAFF. This chain joins TRBV10-3 and TRBJ1-1; 9 bases map to TRBD1. Germline trimming cut 6 bases from V and 2 bases from J; bases unmatched to any gene: 1. Germline V CDR1 and CDR2: ENHRY, SYGVKD. The CDR3 spans 13 residues.

In this sample, this clone turned up once. V gene TRBV10-3 combines with J gene TRBJ2-3; maybe TRBD2 (5 bases). The CDR3 consists of 18 residues. V dropped 0 bases and J dropped 0 bases, with 16 bases sitting between them. The germline V gene has CDR1 ENHRY and CDR2 SYGVKD. CDR3 bases: TGTGCCATCAGTGAGTCCGGGATCAGCGCGGGTAGCACAGATACGCAGTATTTT. Translated, it gives CAISESGISAGSTDTQYF.

The gene calls are TRBV27 and TRBJ2-7; a weak D match, TRBD1 (6 bases). Per germline, CDR1 MNHEY and CDR2 SMNVEV (reference sequence). The CDR3 is made up of 13 amino acids. Trimming stripped 5 bases from V and 2 bases from J, with 10 bases between. CDR3: CASSPGQTYEQYF. In nucleotides, the CDR3 is TGTGCCAGCAGTCCCGGACAGACCTACGAGCAGTACTTC.

This rearrangement joins TRBV7-2 to TRBJ2-7, with TRBD2 identical over 8 bases. V was pared by 5 bases and J by 0 bases, with 3 bases of the junction left unmatched. CDR3 length: 14 residues. Germline values: CDR1 SGHTA, CDR2 FQGNSA. The CDR3 DNA follows: TGTGCCAGCAGCCTCCGGGAGGGCTCCTACGAGCAGTACTTC. Translated, it gives CASSLREGSYEQYF. The full variable domain, with the rest looked up from reference TRBV7-2 and TRBJ2-7, is GAGVSQSPSNKVTEKGKDVELRCDPISGHTALYWYRQSLGQGLEFLIYFQGNSAPDKSGLPSDRFSAERTGGSVSTLTIQRTQQEDSAVYLCASSLREGSYEQYFGPGTRLTVT.

This chain links TRBV5-1 with TRBJ1-1; D unresolved. Trimming shortened V by 3 bases and J by 0 bases, and 6 bases separated the two germline ends. Germline V gives CDR1 SGHRS, CDR2 YFSETQ. This CDR3 has 13 residues. CDR3 nucleotides: TGCGCCAGCAGCTCTAACTTGAACACTGAAGCTTTCTTT. It specifies CASSSNLNTEAFF.